This TCR beta chain originates from a study of identical twins. cDNA carried unique molecular identifiers, and a universal primer site was added by template switching. TCRdb recomputed calls from the 5' RACE reads with MiXCR, one row per CDR3 protein. The data contain about 340,000 distinct CDR3 sequences, more than 9% of them seen just once; the ten biggest clones take up around 7.2%. The study, taken as a whole, reports: Zero-insertion analyses could be partly confounded by invariant MAIT and iNKT cells. A lower insertion count was a feature of abundant cord blood beta clonotypes, with no such feature in memory repertoires.

Of note for this clonotype: The antigen is not known.

The data also belong to a second study, concerning yellow fever vaccine responses in identical twins.

Material for sequencing was CD8+ T cells sorted from blood. The receptor's source is a woman aged 18-30 years in good health.

The CDR3 loop is CASSEFRGKGTEAFF. The CDR3 region has the DNA TGTGCCAGCAGTGAATTTCGGGGTAAGGGCACTGAAGCTTTCTTT. The J gene is TRBJ1-1, the V gene TRBV25-1; D is unresolved. The germline V and J ends were trimmed by 1 base and 4 bases, with 13 bases remaining between them. This CDR3 contains 15 residues. Per germline, CDR1 MGHDK and CDR2 SYGVNS.